These 16 T cell receptor beta chains originate from one sample sequenced in a study of shared clonotypes between healthy human individuals. TCRdb keeps only in-frame clones here, not all; method: immunoSEQ multiplex PCR. The sample gives a few hundred thousand clones, about 97% of which show up once; more than 0.3% is in the top ten. Sequenced input: memory CD8+ T cells sorted from blood. Subset reported: CD45RO+ cells pooled with CCR7-negative TemRA cells. These receptors were collected from a man aged 25-40 years in good health.

The chain uses TRBV19 and TRBJ2-3, with 7 nucleotides matching TRBD2. V lost 1 base and J lost 2; bases outside the gene matches: 6. CDR1 and CDR2 from the germline V gene are LNHDA and SQIVND (reference sequence). The CDR3 contains 16 residues. CDR3 in DNA: TGTGCCAGTAGTATAGGGGGACTACCTCACACAGATACGCAGTATTTT. Amino acids: CASSIGGLPHTDTQYF.

The chain combines TRBV7-2 with TRBJ2-7; 9 nucleotides align to TRBD2. The CDR3 extends over 15 amino acids. Trimming at V came to 2 bases and at J to 4 bases, leaving 6 bases not matched to a gene. The germline V gene has CDR1 SGHTA and CDR2 FQGNSA. This chain's CDR3 is CASSLSGGRAYEQYF. CDR3 sequence (DNA): TGTGCCAGCAGCTTAAGCGGGGGGCGAGCTTACGAGCAGTACTTC.

This sequence joins TRBV30 and TRBJ2-7, with 7 bases fitting TRBD1. Per the germline V gene, CDR1 is GTSNPN and CDR2 is SVGIG (reference sequence). This CDR3 comprises 14 residues. V shed 4 bases and J 1 base; nucleotides not matched to a gene: 7. Here the CDR3 DNA reads TGTGCCTGGACATCAAGGGGGCTGTCCTACGAGCAGTACTTC. This translates into CAWTSRGLSYEQYF.

The chain combines TRBV28 with TRBJ1-2, with a tentative D call TRBD1 (5 bases). From germline, CDR1 is MDHEN and CDR2 SYDVKM. The V gene lost 3 bases and the J gene lost 2 bases, with 7 bases spanning the gap. There are 13 residues in the CDR3. For the CDR3, the DNA is TGTGCCAGCAGTTTTGGGGGGAACTATGGCTACACCTTC. Its translation: CASSFGGNYGYTF.

The chain is built from TRBV7-2 and TRBJ2-3, with 9 bases identical to TRBD2. J gave up 0 bases and V 1 base, and 2 bases lay outside the gene matches. This CDR3 spans 16 amino acids. Germline V gives CDR1 SGHTA, CDR2 FQGNSA. The DNA of the CDR3 is TGTGCCAGCAGCTTAGTCCTAGCGGGAAGCACAGATACGCAGTATTTT. This codes for CASSLVLAGSTDTQYF.

The chain employs TRBV25-1 and TRBJ2-3; no clear D. CDR3 length: 13 residues. CDR1 and CDR2 from the germline V gene are MGHDK and SYGVNS. V lost 3 bases to trimming and J lost 2 bases, with 6 bases between them. CDR3 amino acids: CASSDYITDTQYF. CDR3 coding DNA: TGTGCCAGCAGTGACTACATCACAGATACGCAGTATTTT.

The chain is built from TRBV28 and TRBJ2-2, with D hard to call. This CDR3 region has 15 residues. V lost 3 bases and J lost 5, with 13 bases in between. Germline lookup yields CDR1 MDHEN and CDR2 SYDVKM. Here the CDR3 reads CASSFRRGVTGELFF. In DNA, the CDR3 is TGTGCCAGCAGTTTCCGGAGAGGTGTGACCGGGGAGCTGTTTTTT.

The rearrangement uses TRBV19 and TRBJ1-1, with unresolved D. Deletions cut 3 bases from V and 4 bases from J, with 12 bases between. Looked up from germline, CDR1 is LNHDA and CDR2 is SQIVND (reference sequence). The CDR3 length is 14 residues. CDR3 sequence: CASSMEGSSTEAFF. CDR3 in DNA: TGTGCCAGTAGTATGGAGGGATCGAGCACTGAAGCTTTCTTT.

The rearrangement joins TRBV27 to TRBJ2-5; TRBD2 agrees at 9 bases. The J segment lost 2 bases and the V segment lost 4 bases, leaving 5 bases of the junction unmatched. The germline CDR1 and CDR2 sequences are MNHEY and SMNVEV (reference sequence). This CDR3 is built from 15 residues. The CDR3 DNA follows: TGTGCCAGCAGTTATCTAGCGGGGATACAAGAGACCCAGTACTTC. This gives the protein CASSYLAGIQETQYF.

The CDR3 loop is CASTGNLGTEAFF. The CDR3, as DNA: TGTGCCAGCACCGGGAATTTAGGCACTGAAGCTTTCTTT. The rearrangement links TRBV9 to TRBJ1-1; D is uncertain. V was pared by 6 bases and J by 4 bases, with 13 bases between. This CDR3 comprises 13 residues. CDR1 and CDR2 (germline): SGDLS, YYNGEE.

This clone has a single count. In nucleotides, the CDR3 is TGTGCCAGTAGTGGGGGCTCCTACGAGCAGTACTTC. This codes for CASSGGSYEQYF. V usage is TRBV19 and J usage is TRBJ2-7; D tentatively fits TRBD1 or TRBD2 (5 bases each). The CDR3 spans 12 residues. Looked up from germline, CDR1 is LNHDA and CDR2 is SQIVND (reference sequence). V lost 5 bases, J lost 0 bases, and 5 bases lay in between.

The gene calls are TRBV5-1 and TRBJ2-3; D is perhaps TRBD2 (6 bases). Germline CDR1 SGHRS, CDR2 YFSETQ. V gave up 4 bases and J gave up 0 bases, with 12 bases separating them. This CDR3 contains 15 residues. In nucleotides, the CDR3 is TGCGCCAGCAGCCCCGGGACTGCGAGCACAGATACGCAGTATTTT. Amino acid sequence: CASSPGTASTDTQYF.

This chain connects TRBV5-4 to TRBJ2-2; unclear D gene. The CDR3 spans 19 residues. Trimming took 2 bases from V and 7 from J, leaving 27 bases between them. Germline assignment: CDR1 SGHNT and CDR2 YYREEE (reference sequence). The chain's CDR3 is CASSFGPDEPGSRIGELFF. CDR3 sequence (DNA): TGTGCCAGCAGCTTTGGCCCCGATGAGCCCGGGTCTAGGATCGGGGAGCTGTTTTTT.

V is TRBV4-2 and J is TRBJ2-3; D may be TRBD2 (5 bases). Germline V gene lookup returns CDR1 LGHNA and CDR2 YNFKEQ. The CDR3 is 14 residues long. Trimming took off 4 bases at V and 2 bases at J, with 10 bases between the two ends. The CDR3 reads CASSPSGYTDTQYF. Written as DNA, the CDR3 is TGTGCCAGCAGCCCAAGCGGTTACACAGATACGCAGTATTTT.

As for this clone: Its ends do not fully match the called genes, so a read error is possible. The V call is TRBV7-7, the J call TRBJ1-2; 7 nucleotides agree with TRBD1. The CDR3 sequence is 15 residues long. Germline CDR1 and CDR2: SSHAT and FNYEAQ (reference sequence). In DNA, the CDR3 is TGTGCTAGCAGCTCGACAGGGAGAGGGTACTATGGCTACACCTTC. Translated, it gives CASSSTGRGYYGYTF.

V gene TRBV19 combines with J gene TRBJ2-5, with 10 nucleotides matching TRBD1. With 6 bases clipped from V and 5 bases from J, the junction kept 15 bases outside the gene matches. Germline loops: CDR1 LNHDA, CDR2 SQIVND (reference sequence). The CDR3 runs to 17 residues. CDR3 amino acids: CASRPGQGFSGRETQYF. The CDR3 DNA reads TGTGCCAGTAGGCCGGGACAGGGGTTTTCCGGGAGGGAGACCCAGTACTTC.